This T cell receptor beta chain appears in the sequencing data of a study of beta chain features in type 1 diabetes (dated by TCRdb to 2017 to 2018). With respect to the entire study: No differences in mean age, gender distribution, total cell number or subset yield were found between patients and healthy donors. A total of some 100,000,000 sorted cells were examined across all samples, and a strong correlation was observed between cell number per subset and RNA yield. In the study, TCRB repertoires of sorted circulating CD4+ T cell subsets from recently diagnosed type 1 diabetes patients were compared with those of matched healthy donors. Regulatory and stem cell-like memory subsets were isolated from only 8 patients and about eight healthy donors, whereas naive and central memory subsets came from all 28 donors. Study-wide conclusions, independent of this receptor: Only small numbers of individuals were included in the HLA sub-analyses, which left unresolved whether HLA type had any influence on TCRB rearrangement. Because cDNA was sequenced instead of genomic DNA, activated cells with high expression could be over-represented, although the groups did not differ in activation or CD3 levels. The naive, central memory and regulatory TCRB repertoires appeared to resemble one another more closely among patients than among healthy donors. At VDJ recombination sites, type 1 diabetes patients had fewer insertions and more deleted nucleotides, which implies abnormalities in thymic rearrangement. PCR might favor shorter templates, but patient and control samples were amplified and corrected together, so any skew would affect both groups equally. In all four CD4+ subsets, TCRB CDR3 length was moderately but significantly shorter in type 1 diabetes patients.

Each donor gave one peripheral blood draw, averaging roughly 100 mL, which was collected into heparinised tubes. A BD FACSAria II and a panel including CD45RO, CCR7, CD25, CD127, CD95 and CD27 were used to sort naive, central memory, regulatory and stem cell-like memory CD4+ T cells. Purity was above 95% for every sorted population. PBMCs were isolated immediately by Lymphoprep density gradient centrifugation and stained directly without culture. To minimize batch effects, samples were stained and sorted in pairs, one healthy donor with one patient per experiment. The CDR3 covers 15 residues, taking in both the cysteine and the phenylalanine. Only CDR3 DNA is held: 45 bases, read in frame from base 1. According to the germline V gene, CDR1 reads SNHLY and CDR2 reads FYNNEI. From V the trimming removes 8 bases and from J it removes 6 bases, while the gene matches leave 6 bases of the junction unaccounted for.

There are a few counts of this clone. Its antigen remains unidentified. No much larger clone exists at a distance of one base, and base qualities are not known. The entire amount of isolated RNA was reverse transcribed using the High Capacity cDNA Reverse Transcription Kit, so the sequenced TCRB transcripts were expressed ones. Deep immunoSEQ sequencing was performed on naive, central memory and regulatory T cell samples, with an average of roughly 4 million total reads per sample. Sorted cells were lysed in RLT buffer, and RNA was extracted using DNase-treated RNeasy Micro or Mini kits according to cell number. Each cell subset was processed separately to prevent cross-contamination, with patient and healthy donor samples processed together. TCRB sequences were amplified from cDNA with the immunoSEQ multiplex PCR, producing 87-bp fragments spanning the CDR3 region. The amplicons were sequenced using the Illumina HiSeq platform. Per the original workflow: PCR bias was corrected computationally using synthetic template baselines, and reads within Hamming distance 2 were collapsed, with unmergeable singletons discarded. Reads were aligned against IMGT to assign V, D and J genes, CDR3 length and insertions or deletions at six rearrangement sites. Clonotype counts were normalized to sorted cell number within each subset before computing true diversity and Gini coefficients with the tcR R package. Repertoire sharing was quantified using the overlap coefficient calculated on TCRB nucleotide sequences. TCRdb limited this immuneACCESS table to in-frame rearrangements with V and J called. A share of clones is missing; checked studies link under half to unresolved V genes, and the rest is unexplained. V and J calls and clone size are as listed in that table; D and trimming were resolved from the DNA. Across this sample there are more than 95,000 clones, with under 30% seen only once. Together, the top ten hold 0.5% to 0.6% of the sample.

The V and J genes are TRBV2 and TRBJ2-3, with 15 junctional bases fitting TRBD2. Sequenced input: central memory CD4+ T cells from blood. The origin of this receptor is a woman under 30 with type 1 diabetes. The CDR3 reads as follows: CASPKGTSGRDTQYF. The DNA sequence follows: TGTGCCAGCCCGAAAGGGACTAGCGGGAGGGATACGCAGTATTTT.